The present TCR beta chain was sequenced within a study of blood T cell repertoires in COVID-19. Sequencing was performed with immunoSEQ multiplex PCR; in TCRdb, only in-frame clones are kept and a portion is missing. There are over 200,000 clones in the sample; around four fifths occur only once, and about 9.3% lies in the top ten. Cohort 3 recovery required two negative PCRs, clearance, or symptom resolution. The CDR3 loop spans 15 amino acids. Germline V gives CDR1 ENHRY, CDR2 SYGVKD. V was trimmed by 3 bases and J by 4 bases, leaving 13 bases between them. Sequencing was performed on PBMCs or T cells enriched from blood (not recorded which). The V gene is TRBV10-3, the J gene TRBJ2-4, with D maybe TRBD1 (5 bases). The sequence came from a man in his forties or fifties who had recovered from COVID-19. The CDR3 region is CAISDHQGLKNIQYF. DNA for the CDR3: TGTGCCATCAGTGATCATCAGGGTCTAAAAAACATTCAGTACTTC.